Each of the 4 T cell receptor beta chains below was sequenced from the same sample in a study of cytomegalovirus exposure and HLA in healthy donors. The PCR was carried out with 60 Vbeta primers and 13 Jbeta primers. Generated by immunoSEQ multiplex PCR, the TCRdb table keeps only in-frame clones and is missing some. Of over 30,000 clones in the sample, 80% were seen once. The sample taken for sequencing was PBMCs. These receptors all stem from a male donor in good health and CMV-seronegative.

The chain employs TRBV9 and TRBJ1-2; 7 nucleotides agree with TRBD1. Trimming cost V 0 bases and J 3 bases; bases outside gene matches: 11. Per germline, CDR1 SGDLS and CDR2 YYNGEE. This CDR3 is built from 17 residues. The CDR3: CASSVATGASNYYGYTF. The CDR3 bases are TGTGCCAGCAGCGTAGCTACAGGGGCGTCAAACTACTATGGCTACACCTTC. The full variable domain, with the rest looked up from reference TRBV9 and TRBJ1-2, is DSGVTQTPKHLITATGQRVTLRCSPRSGDLSVYWYQQSLDQGLQFLIQYYNGEERAKGNILERFSAQQFPDLHSELNLSSLELGDSALYFCASSVATGASNYYGYTFGSGTRLTVV.

This chain joins TRBV6-4 and TRBJ1-5, with TRBD1 matching 10 bases. Per germline, CDR1 MRHNA and CDR2 SNTAGT. Trimming cost V 2 bases and J 4 bases; bases outside gene matches: 5. The length of the CDR3 is 16 residues. The CDR3 coding sequence is TGTGCCAGCAGTGACGGGACAGGGGTTGGGAATCAGCCCCAGCATTTT. Protein product: CASSDGTGVGNQPQHF.

This clone was observed a few times. V gene TRBV10-2 combines with J gene TRBJ2-1; D might be TRBD2 (6 bases). The V gene's germline CDR1 is WSHSY and CDR2 SAAADI. The length of the CDR3 is 14 residues. Trimming shortened V by 5 bases and J by 0 bases, and 8 bases separated the two germline ends. The CDR3 loop is CASSTSPSYNEQFF. CDR3 DNA: TGCGCCAGCAGTACTAGCCCCTCCTACAATGAGCAGTTCTTC.

CDR3 DNA sequence: TGTGCCAGCAGCTTGGGACTAGCGGGAATCCAAGAGACCCAGTACTTC. Protein: CASSLGLAGIQETQYF. The gene calls are TRBV5-6 and TRBJ2-5; TRBD2 agrees at 11 bases. The ends lost 0 bases at V and 1 base at J; junction bases unmatched: 2. This CDR3 spans 16 amino acids. Germline CDR1 reads SGHDT; CDR2 reads YYEEEE.